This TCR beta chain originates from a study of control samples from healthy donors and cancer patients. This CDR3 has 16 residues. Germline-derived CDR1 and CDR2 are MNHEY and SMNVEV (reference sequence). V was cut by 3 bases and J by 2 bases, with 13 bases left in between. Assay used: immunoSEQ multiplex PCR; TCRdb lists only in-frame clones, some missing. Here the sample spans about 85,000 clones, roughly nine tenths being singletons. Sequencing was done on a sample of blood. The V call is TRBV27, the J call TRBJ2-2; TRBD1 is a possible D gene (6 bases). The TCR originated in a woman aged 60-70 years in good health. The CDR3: CASSLGYRDNTGELFF. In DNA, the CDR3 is TGTGCCAGCAGTTTGGGCTACAGGGACAACACCGGGGAGCTGTTTTTT.